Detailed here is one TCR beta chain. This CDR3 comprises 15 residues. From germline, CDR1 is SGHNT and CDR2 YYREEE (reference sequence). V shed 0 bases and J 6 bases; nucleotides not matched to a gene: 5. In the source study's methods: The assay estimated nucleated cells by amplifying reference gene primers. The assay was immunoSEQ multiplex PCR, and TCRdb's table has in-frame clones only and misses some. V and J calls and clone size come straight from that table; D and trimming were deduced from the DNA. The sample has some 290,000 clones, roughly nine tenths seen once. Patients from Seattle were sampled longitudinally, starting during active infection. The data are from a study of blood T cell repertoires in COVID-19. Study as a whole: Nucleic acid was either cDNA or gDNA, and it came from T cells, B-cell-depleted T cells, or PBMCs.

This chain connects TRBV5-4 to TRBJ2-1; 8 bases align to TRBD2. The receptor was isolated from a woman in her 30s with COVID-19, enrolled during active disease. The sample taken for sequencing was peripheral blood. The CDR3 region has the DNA TGTGCCAGCAGCTTGGGTCTAGCGGGCGCCAATGAGCAGTTCTTC. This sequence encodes CASSLGLAGANEQFF.